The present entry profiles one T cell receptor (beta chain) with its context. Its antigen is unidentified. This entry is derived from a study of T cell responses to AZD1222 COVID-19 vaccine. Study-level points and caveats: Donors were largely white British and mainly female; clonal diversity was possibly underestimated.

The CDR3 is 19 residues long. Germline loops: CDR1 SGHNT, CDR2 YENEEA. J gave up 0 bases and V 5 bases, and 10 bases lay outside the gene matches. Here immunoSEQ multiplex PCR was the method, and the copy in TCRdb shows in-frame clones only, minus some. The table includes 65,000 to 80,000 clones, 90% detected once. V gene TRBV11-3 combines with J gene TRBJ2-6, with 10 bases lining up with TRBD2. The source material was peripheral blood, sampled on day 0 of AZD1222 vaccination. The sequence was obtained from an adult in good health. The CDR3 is CASSTEREGLGSGANVLTF. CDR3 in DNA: TGTGCCAGCAGCACTGAGCGGGAGGGCCTGGGCTCTGGGGCCAACGTCCTGACTTTC.